This T cell receptor (beta chain) derives from a study of blood T cell repertoires in COVID-19. Study background: PBMCs, B-cell-depleted T cells, or T cells were the source of the cDNA or gDNA that made up the material.

The germline CDR1 and CDR2 sequences are SGHRS and YFSETQ. This CDR3 has 15 amino acids. V was clipped by 2 bases and J by 1 base; unmatched bases: 4. Clones were sequenced by immunoSEQ multiplex PCR, and TCRdb holds only the in-frame ones, with some missing. The sample includes roughly 250,000 clones, 65% to 90% of them seen just once. The chain combines TRBV5-1 with TRBJ2-5; 8 nucleotides line up with TRBD1. This clonotype originated in a woman aged 50 to 60 with acute or convalescent COVID-19. The specimen sequenced was peripheral blood. CDR3 nucleotide sequence: TGCGCCAGCAGCTTAAATACAGGGGGCCAAGAGACCCAGTACTTC. It encodes CASSLNTGGQETQYF. Together with reference TRBV5-1 and TRBJ2-5, the CDR3 gives the full variable domain: KAGVTQTPRYLIKTRGQQVTLSCSPISGHRSVSWYQQTPGQGLQFLFEYFSETQRNKGNFPGRFSGRQFSNSRSEMNVSTLELGDSALYLCASSLNTGGQETQYFGPGTRLLVL.